The text below deals with one T cell receptor beta chain. Its antigen remains unknown. The sample comes from a study of glioma-infiltrating T cells after dendritic cell vaccination. About the study: Dendritic cell vaccine was injected intradermally three times, biweekly. Points from the study as a whole: No direct clonality-survival link was found; a diverse polyclonal response may matter.

Trimming took 5 bases from V and 7 from J; bases not matched to a gene: 8. Germline V lookup: CDR1 MNHNS, CDR2 SASEGT. This CDR3 contains 14 residues. Fresh-frozen tumor tissue and more than two years of survival data were available for all. Before vaccination, two weeks after the third vaccination, and at progression, PBMC were collected. The repertoire was sequenced with immunoSEQ multiplex PCR; TCRdb's copy has only in-frame clones and lacks some. The table includes about 64,000 clones, 75% to 90% detected once. Sequenced material: blood, taken before dendritic cell vaccination. The TCR originated in a human donor with glioblastoma. The rearrangement joins TRBV6-1 to TRBJ2-1, with 7 positions matching TRBD1. CDR3 region: CASSIWDSLNEQFF. The CDR3, as DNA: TGTGCCAGCAGTATCTGGGACAGCTTGAATGAGCAGTTCTTC.